These 8 T cell receptor beta chains were all obtained from the same sample, sequenced in a study of cytomegalovirus exposure and HLA in healthy donors. The PCR contained 60 Vbeta and 13 Jbeta primers. Assay: immunoSEQ multiplex PCR; the TCRdb copy retains only in-frame clones and omits some. The repertoire holds approximately 120,000 clones, with less than 85% as singletons. The sample consisted of PBMCs. All receptors derive from a female donor in good health and CMV-seronegative.

This clone has a single count. V gene TRBV10-2 combines with J gene TRBJ2-7; 11 positions match TRBD1. J gave up 4 bases and V 6 bases, and 8 bases lay outside the gene matches. Germline CDR1 reads WSHSY; CDR2 reads SAAADI. The CDR3 is 15 residues long. CDR3 DNA sequence: TGCGCCAGCAGCGCCGGGACAGGGGGGGGGTACGAGCAGTACTTC. Protein sequence: CASSAGTGGGYEQYF.

By frequency in the sample, this clone is medium-sized. V is TRBV5-8 and J is TRBJ1-4, with TRBD1 identical over 8 bases. Germline loops: CDR1 SGHTS, CDR2 YDEGEE. The CDR3 is 15 amino acids. The V and J ends lost 4 bases and 7 bases, in that order; junction bases with no gene match: 9. The CDR3 region is CASSGTQGVGEKLFF. The CDR3 region has the DNA TGTGCCAGCAGCGGAACACAGGGGGTGGGTGAAAAACTGTTTTTT.

This clone was seen a single time. This chain uses TRBV5-1 with TRBJ2-5; 9 bases agree with TRBD2. The CDR3 length is 18 residues. V was pared by 0 bases and J by 6 bases, with 15 bases of the junction left unmatched. Germline loops: CDR1 SGHRS, CDR2 YFSETQ. In nucleotides, the CDR3 is TGCGCCAGCAGCTTGGCCGCGGGTAGCGGGGGCCAGGTCAAGACCCAGTACTTC. Residues: CASSLAAGSGGQVKTQYF.

This sequence joins TRBV6-1 and TRBJ1-2; D ambiguous. Trimming took 8 bases from V and 4 from J, leaving 14 bases between them. This CDR3 comprises 13 residues. Per the germline V gene, CDR1 is MNHNS and CDR2 is SASEGT. CDR3 amino acids: CASSLGRVYGYTF. The CDR3 DNA reads TGTGCCAGCTCCCTCGGGAGGGTCTATGGCTACACCTTC.

The gene calls are TRBV5-1 and TRBJ2-7, with D perhaps TRBD1 (8 bases). The CDR3 totals 16 residues. The germline CDR1 and CDR2 sequences are SGHRS and YFSETQ. V shed 4 bases and J shed 0 bases, with 17 bases lying between them. The CDR3 here is CASSRTGGDFSYEQYF. CDR3 DNA sequence: TGCGCCAGCAGCAGAACAGGGGGGGACTTCTCCTACGAGCAGTACTTC. Supplemented by reference TRBV5-1 and TRBJ2-7, the full variable domain reads KAGVTQTPRYLIKTRGQQVTLSCSPISGHRSVSWYQQTPGQGLQFLFEYFSETQRNKGNFPGRFSGRQFSNSRSEMNVSTLELGDSALYLCASSRTGGDFSYEQYFGPGTRLTVT.

The V and J genes are TRBV20-1 and TRBJ1-2; 7 nucleotides match TRBD1. The CDR3 is 11 residues long. Per germline, CDR1 DFQATT and CDR2 SNEGSKA (reference sequence). CDR3 coding DNA: TGCGGAAAGACAGGGAACTATGGCTACACCTTC. Amino acids: CGKTGNYGYTF.

The rearrangement uses TRBV11-2 and TRBJ1-1; TRBD1 aligns across 7 bases. This CDR3 contains 15 residues. Germline loops: CDR1 SGHAT, CDR2 FQNNGV. The trim removed 3 bases at V and 0 bases at J, leaving 4 bases unmatched. DNA of the CDR3: TGTGCCAGCAGCTTTGCAGGGGGGCTGAACACTGAAGCTTTCTTT. Its translation is CASSFAGGLNTEAFF. Filled out from reference TRBV11-2 and TRBJ1-1, the complete variable domain reads EAGVAQSPRYKIIEKRQSVAFWCNPISGHATLYWYQQILGQGPKLLIQFQNNGVVDDSQLPKDRFSAERLKGVDSTLKIQPAKLEDSAVYLCASSFAGGLNTEAFFGQGTRLTVV.

The rearrangement joins TRBV2 to TRBJ2-1; TRBD2 matches at 10 bases. With 0 bases clipped from V and 3 bases from J, the junction kept 5 bases outside the gene matches. The CDR3 runs to 17 residues. Germline V gene lookup returns CDR1 SNHLY and CDR2 FYNNEI. The chain's CDR3 is CASSEALGLAVYNEQFF. In DNA, the CDR3 is TGTGCCAGCAGTGAAGCGCTTGGACTAGCGGTCTACAATGAGCAGTTCTTC.